This TCR beta chain was identified during a study of blood T cell repertoires in COVID-19. Study in general: Acute and convalescent COVID-19 specimens originated in the United States, Italy and Spain. PBMCs, B-cell-depleted T cells, or T cells provided the cDNA or gDNA that made up the material.

The V and J ends lost 5 bases and 1 base, in that order; junction bases with no gene match: 5. The CDR3 is made up of 15 amino acids. Germline values: CDR1 MRHNA, CDR2 SNTAGT. Repertoires were generated with immunoSEQ multiplex PCR, while TCRdb's copy carries only in-frame clones and drops some. The sample lists 100,000 or so clones, 82% seen once, with around a sixth in the top ten. The J gene is TRBJ2-3, the V gene TRBV6-4; TRBD1 agrees at 8 bases. Sequenced sample: peripheral blood. The receptor's source is an elderly man with acute or convalescent COVID-19. CDR3 coding DNA: TGTGCCAGCAGTAAGCAGGGGGCCGGCACAGATACGCAGTATTTT. Amino acid sequence: CASSKQGAGTDTQYF.